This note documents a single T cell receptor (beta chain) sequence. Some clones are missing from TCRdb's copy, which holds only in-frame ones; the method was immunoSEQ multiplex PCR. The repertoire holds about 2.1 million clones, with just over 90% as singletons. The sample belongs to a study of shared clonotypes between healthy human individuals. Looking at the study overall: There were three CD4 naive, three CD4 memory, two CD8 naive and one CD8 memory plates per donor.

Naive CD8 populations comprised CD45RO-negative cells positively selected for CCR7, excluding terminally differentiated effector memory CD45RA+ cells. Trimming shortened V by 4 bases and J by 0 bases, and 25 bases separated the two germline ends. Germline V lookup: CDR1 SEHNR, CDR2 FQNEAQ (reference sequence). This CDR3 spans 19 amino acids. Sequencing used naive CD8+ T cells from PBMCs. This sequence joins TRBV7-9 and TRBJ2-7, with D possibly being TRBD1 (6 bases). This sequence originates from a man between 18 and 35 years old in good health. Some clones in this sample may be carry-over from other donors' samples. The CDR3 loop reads CASSSPEVPRQDFSYEQYF. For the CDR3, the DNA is TGTGCCAGCAGCTCCCCGGAAGTACCCCGACAGGACTTCTCCTACGAGCAGTACTTC.